Sequencing of this T cell receptor (beta chain) was carried out in a study of T cell repertoires in cytomegalovirus infection. Study-level information: Use of recently identified HLA-C-restricted and well-studied HLA-B-restricted CMV epitopes was part of the study. Carrying CMV and the relevant HLA type showed in public TCR beta signatures.

Germline V gene lookup returns CDR1 MNHEY and CDR2 SVGEGT. V lost 4 bases to trimming and J lost 4 bases, with 16 bases between them. There are 15 residues in the CDR3. On this clonotype itself: Its antigen is not identified.

General study results and limits: HLA-C-restricted TCR beta clonotypes specific for CMV led the ex vivo response. People with CMV and the relevant HLA were identified by cumulative public TCR beta family frequency.

Via MiXCR, TCRdb re-called the reads, giving one row per CDR3 protein. This sample has some 920,000 distinct CDR3 sequences, with around 29% found just once. The source is a human donor in good health (CMV status not recorded). Some clones in this sample may be carry-over from other donors' samples. V usage is TRBV6-2 or TRBV6-3 and J usage is TRBJ1-1, with D tentatively TRBD1 (5 bases). Sequenced here: cultured CD8+ T cells from PBMCs, sampled from culture after CMV antigen stimulation. The CDR3 sequence is CASSWGGGLGTEAFF. The CDR3 DNA sequence: TGTGCCAGCAGTTGGGGGGGGGGTTTGGGCACTGAAGCTTTCTTT.